This entry is about one TCR beta chain. Its antigen is not known. No conserved phenylalanine or tryptophan is present at the end of the CDR3, so a read error is the likely explanation. The DNA is left out, because the CDR3 cannot be placed on it with certainty; the CDR3 is given as TCRdb lists it. Researchers drew blood RNA from unsorted whole blood and extracted germline DNA as well. The sample originates from a study of tumor-infiltrating lymphocytes in primary liver carcinoma. Study at large: Patients were men and women aged 30 to 69 years. Recorded tumor stage was T1-T3 N0M0, with diameters of about 4 to 11 cm.

Study-level points and caveats: A significantly higher top-250-clone fraction was recorded for tumors than for blood (p = 0.039).

The CDR3 adds up to 13 amino acids, both ends counted. The germline V gene has CDR1 SGHAT and CDR2 FQNNGV. TCR beta cDNA was prepared out of roughly 0.45 ug total RNA by means of a constant-region primer. Libraries covering TCR beta were generated through three nested multiplex PCR rounds (using a slightly modified ARM-PCR). Forward primers for TRBV1-TRBV30 and a C-beta reverse primer served the first two PCR rounds, at around 9 cycles each. TCRdb processed the multiplex PCR reads anew with MiXCR; each CDR3 protein has one entry. This table has 300,000 to 350,000 distinct CDR3 sequences, 65% appearing once.

The sequenced material came from peripheral blood. This TCR was sampled from a man in his forties or fifties with primary liver carcinoma and hepatitis B virus infection. The chain uses TRBV11-2 and TRBJ2-1. CDR3 sequence reads: CVSSLAQYNERFL.